The 24 T cell receptor beta chains below were found in one sample sequenced in a study of human T cells and chemical hapten exposure (dated by TCRdb to the early 2020s). Total RNA was extracted from unfractionated whole blood collected in Tempus Blood RNA tubes. Receptors were amplified or captured by 5' RACE. Instrument used: Illumina MiSeq. TCRdb redid the processing of the public reads, applying fastp at Q25 and MiXCR, and retained in-frame beta chains. CDR3 protein sequences are deduplicated, and each keeps its most common genes and DNA. This sample gives more than 60,000 distinct CDR3 sequences in total; approximately 16% of them show up just once. Jointly, the top ten make up nearly 7% of the sample. The receptors stem from a female donor in good health.

This sequence joins TRBV11-3 and TRBJ2-6; 8 bases fit TRBD1. Germline-derived CDR1 and CDR2 are SGHNT and YENEEA. CDR3 size: 17 residues. The trim removed 1 base at V and 3 bases at J, leaving 5 bases unmatched. The CDR3 region has the DNA TGTGCCAGCAGCTTAGGGACAGGGAGCAATGGGGCCAACGTCCTGACTTTC. It translates to CASSLGTGSNGANVLTF.

This clonotype showed up many times. The chain recombines TRBV20-1 with TRBJ1-2; D may be TRBD1 (6 bases). Germline assignment: CDR1 DFQATT and CDR2 SNEGSKA (reference sequence). This CDR3 contains 13 residues. The germline V and J ends were trimmed by 3 bases and 3 bases, with 11 bases remaining between them. The CDR3 bases are TGCAGTGCTAGGCGGGACACAGACTATGGCTACACCTTC. Translating it yields CSARRDTDYGYTF.

This chain links TRBV30 with TRBJ1-2, with D perhaps matching TRBD1 (6 bases). V was cut by 5 bases and J by 4 bases, with 23 bases left in between. CDR1 and CDR2 (germline): GTSNPN, SVGIG (reference sequence). The CDR3 is made up of 16 amino acids. CDR3 sequence reads: CAWGGRGHGWSYGYTF. Written as DNA, the CDR3 is TGTGCCTGGGGGGGGAGGGGACACGGATGGAGCTATGGCTACACCTTC.

This clonotype was found a few times. The chain links TRBV13 to TRBJ2-3; tentatively, D is TRBD1 or TRBD2 (5 bases each). V was cut by 3 bases and J by 1 base, with 11 bases left in between. Germline values: CDR1 PRHDT, CDR2 FYEKMQ (reference sequence). The CDR3 has 15 residues. CDR3 sequence reads: CASSLGLGGTDTQYF. CDR3 bases: TGTGCCAGCAGCTTGGGGTTGGGGGGCACAGATACGCAGTATTTT.

This chain links TRBV10-1 with TRBJ2-5; 7 positions match TRBD1. Per germline, CDR1 WNHNN and CDR2 SYGVQD (reference sequence). The CDR3 is 14 amino acids. V was pared by 3 bases and J by 0 bases, with 1 base of the junction left unmatched. CDR3 residues: CASSEGGNQETQYF. Written as DNA, the CDR3 is TGCGCCAGCAGTGAAGGGGGCAACCAAGAGACCCAGTACTTC.

This clonotype was seen a handful of times. The rearrangement joins TRBV6-2 or TRBV6-3 to TRBJ2-5; D is undetermined. Germline CDR1 and CDR2: MNHEY and SVGEGT. CDR3 length: 12 amino acids. Trimming pared 2 bases from V and 5 bases from J, leaving 6 bases between. In DNA form, the CDR3 reads TGTGCCAGCAGTTACGTCCTGGAGACCCAGTACTTC. Its translation: CASSYVLETQYF.

The V call is TRBV7-2, the J call TRBJ2-1; D is possibly TRBD1 (6 bases). V shed 5 bases and J shed 4 bases, with 12 bases lying between them. Germline V CDR1 and CDR2: SGHTA, FQGNSA. The CDR3 runs 14 residues. DNA of the CDR3: TGTGCCAGCAGCCAGGGGACGGCATACAATGAGCAGTTCTTC. This encodes CASSQGTAYNEQFF.

The gene calls are TRBV7-9 and TRBJ2-1, with 7 nucleotides matching TRBD2. Germline V gene lookup returns CDR1 SEHNR and CDR2 FQNEAQ (reference sequence). The V gene end was trimmed by 5 bases and the J gene end by 7 bases; junction bases not matched to a gene: 14. The CDR3 runs to 16 residues. The CDR3 region is CASSTQSGVIRNEQFF. The CDR3, as DNA: TGTGCCAGCAGCACGCAAAGCGGGGTCATACGAAATGAGCAGTTCTTC.

There are a few counts of this clonotype. The rearrangement joins TRBV10-2 to TRBJ2-1; D not certain. Germline V CDR1 and CDR2: WSHSY, SAAADI. V dropped 6 bases and J dropped 0 bases, with 12 bases sitting between them. This CDR3 is built from 15 residues. The CDR3: CASSLPPSSYNEQFF. As DNA, the CDR3 is TGCGCCAGCAGCCTCCCCCCAAGCTCCTACAATGAGCAGTTCTTC.

The chain has TRBV20-1 and TRBJ2-3, with D tentatively TRBD1 or TRBD2 (6 bases each). The CDR3 is made up of 15 amino acids. Germline V lookup: CDR1 DFQATT, CDR2 SNEGSKA (reference sequence). V was shortened by 5 bases and J by 2 bases, with 17 bases between the two germline ends. The CDR3 region is CSAFRGTSFTDTQYF. For the CDR3, the DNA is TGCAGTGCTTTCCGCGGGACAAGTTTCACAGATACGCAGTATTTT.

The chain carries TRBV12-3 or TRBV12-4 and TRBJ1-1; D may be TRBD1 (6 bases). The V end lost 3 bases, the J end lost 4 bases, and 9 bases lay between the germline ends. CDR3 length equals 13 residues. CDR3 in DNA: TGTGCCAGCAGTTTTTCGACAGGCACTGAAGCTTTCTTT. Translated: CASSFSTGTEAFF.

This chain uses TRBV30 with TRBJ1-1; D is perhaps TRBD1 (5 bases). The CDR3 sequence is 14 residues long. Germline CDR1 GTSNPN, CDR2 SVGIG (reference sequence). Trimming shortened V by 4 bases and J by 0 bases, and 12 bases separated the two germline ends. The CDR3 region has the DNA TGTGCCTGGAAACCACAGACAGTGAACACTGAAGCTTTCTTT. Its protein is CAWKPQTVNTEAFF.

The rearrangement links TRBV20-1 to TRBJ2-7; maybe TRBD1 (5 bases). Germline assignment: CDR1 DFQATT and CDR2 SNEGSKA (reference sequence). This CDR3 comprises 11 residues. V gave up 5 bases and J gave up 3 bases, with 8 bases separating them. The DNA of the CDR3 is TGCAGTGCTCTAGGGGACTACGAGCAGTACTTC. Amino acid sequence: CSALGDYEQYF.

The chain joins TRBV3-1 to TRBJ2-2, with D unclear. Per germline, CDR1 LGHDT and CDR2 YNNKEL (reference sequence). The CDR3 has 14 amino acids. Trimming shortened V by 1 base and J by 5 bases, and 8 bases separated the two germline ends. CDR3 loop: CASSQVGRTGELFF. The CDR3 DNA reads TGTGCCAGCAGCCAAGTAGGACGGACCGGGGAGCTGTTTTTT. Full variable domain (missing parts from reference TRBV3-1 and TRBJ2-2): DTAVSQTPKYLVTQMGNDKSIKCEQNLGHDTMYWYKQDSKKFLKIMFSYNNKELIINETVPNRFSPKSPDKAHLNLHINSLELGDSAVYFCASSQVGRTGELFFGEGSRLTVL.

This clonotype turned up a few times. The chain combines TRBV6-5 with TRBJ1-1, with D tentatively TRBD1 (6 bases). Germline V gene sequence: CDR1 MNHEY, CDR2 SVGAGI. The CDR3 totals 20 residues. V shed 4 bases and J shed 2 bases, with 29 bases lying between them. CDR3 nucleotide sequence: TGTGCCAGCAGTTTCTCCGGGACACAGGGAAGGTGGACTACAAACACTGAAGCTTTCTTT. This sequence encodes CASSFSGTQGRWTTNTEAFF.

This chain uses TRBV20-1 with TRBJ2-7; tentatively, D is TRBD2 (7 bases). The CDR3 is made up of 14 amino acids. From germline, CDR1 is DFQATT and CDR2 SNEGSKA (reference sequence). With 1 base removed from V and 4 bases from J, the gap between germline ends came to 14 bases. CDR3 DNA sequence: TGCAGTGCTAGAGTCCGGGGGGCCGGGTACGAGCAGTACTTC. It translates to CSARVRGAGYEQYF.

This sequence joins TRBV6-6 and TRBJ1-1; D gene ambiguous. The CDR3 covers 15 residues. Germline V lookup: CDR1 MNHNY, CDR2 SVGAGI (reference sequence). V was trimmed by 5 bases and J by 0 bases, leaving 13 bases between them. CDR3 sequence: CASSPRGRMNTEAFF. The CDR3 DNA is TGTGCCAGCAGTCCCCGTGGACGGATGAACACTGAAGCTTTCTTT.

The V call is TRBV4-1, the J call TRBJ2-1, with D possibly TRBD2 on 6 matching bases. Trimming pared 3 bases from V and 4 bases from J, leaving 16 bases between. The CDR3 consists of 16 residues. In germline, CDR1 is MGHRA, CDR2 YSYEKL. This chain's CDR3 is CASSQGTSRRYNEQFF. CDR3 sequence (DNA): TGCGCCAGCAGCCAGGGAACTAGCAGACGATACAATGAGCAGTTCTTC.

This clonotype was found many times. The V and J genes are TRBV3-1 and TRBJ2-6; D perhaps matches TRBD1 (5 bases). The CDR3 length is 16 residues. Trimming left V 0 bases short and J 1 base short, with 7 bases between. The germline V gene encodes CDR1 LGHDT and CDR2 YNNKEL (reference sequence). The CDR3 sequence: CASSQEAGSGANVLTF. DNA for the CDR3: TGTGCCAGCAGCCAAGAAGCAGGGTCTGGGGCCAACGTCCTGACTTTC. Full variable domain (remainder filled in from reference TRBV3-1 and TRBJ2-6): DTAVSQTPKYLVTQMGNDKSIKCEQNLGHDTMYWYKQDSKKFLKIMFSYNNKELIINETVPNRFSPKSPDKAHLNLHINSLELGDSAVYFCASSQEAGSGANVLTFGAGSRLTVL.

This clonotype showed up just a few times. The chain employs TRBV7-2 and TRBJ2-3; D may be TRBD1 (5 bases). This CDR3 has 14 amino acids. V was pared by 2 bases and J by 6 bases, with 12 bases between. CDR1 is SGHTA, CDR2 FQGNSA, per germline. CDR3: CASSLIGATDTQYF. The CDR3 DNA follows: TGTGCCAGCAGCTTAATTGGGGCCACGGATACGCAGTATTTT. Supplemented by reference TRBV7-2 and TRBJ2-3, the full variable domain reads GAGVSQSPSNKVTEKGKDVELRCDPISGHTALYWYRQSLGQGLEFLIYFQGNSAPDKSGLPSDRFSAERTGGSVSTLTIQRTQQEDSAVYLCASSLIGATDTQYFGPGTRLTVL.

The gene calls are TRBV5-1 and TRBJ2-5; D tentatively fits TRBD1 or TRBD2 (5 bases each). Germline V gives CDR1 SGHRS, CDR2 YFSETQ. The CDR3 has 13 amino acids. Trimming left V 7 bases short and J 2 bases short, with 12 bases between. The CDR3, as DNA: TGCGCCAGCGGGACCGGGCCTCAAGAGACCCAGTACTTC. Amino acid sequence: CASGTGPQETQYF.

This chain uses TRBV3-1 with TRBJ1-3; D may be TRBD1 (6 bases). V lost 4 bases to trimming and J lost 3 bases, with 13 bases between them. This CDR3 is 15 amino acids long. Germline CDR1 and CDR2: LGHDT and YNNKEL (reference sequence). The CDR3 nucleotides are TGTGCCAGCAGCCCCCTAAGGGGGAGTGGAAACACCATATATTTT. Translating gives CASSPLRGSGNTIYF.

This chain uses TRBV5-1 with TRBJ1-6, with D possibly matching TRBD1 (6 bases). The CDR3 sequence is 14 residues long. Trimming took 0 bases from V and 10 from J, leaving 11 bases between them. Germline loops: CDR1 SGHRS, CDR2 YFSETQ. The CDR3 coding sequence is TGCGCCAGCAGCTTGGACAGGGCGGACTCACCCCTCCACTTT. Encoded protein: CASSLDRADSPLHF.

This clonotype was counted a few times. The chain joins TRBV7-2 to TRBJ2-5; 9 bases line up with TRBD2. Germline values: CDR1 SGHTA, CDR2 FQGNSA. The CDR3 covers 15 residues. Germline trimming cut 8 bases from V and 4 bases from J; bases unmatched to any gene: 11. CDR3 coding DNA: TGTGCCAGCCTGAAGGCTAGCGGGAATCTAGAGACCCAGTACTTC. This translates into CASLKASGNLETQYF.